This T cell receptor (beta chain) was found in a study of T cell responses to AZD1222 COVID-19 vaccine. Notes on the study in general: Mostly white British, mostly female donors; authors suggested clonal diversity may be underestimated. The breadth and depth of Spike-specific TCRs increased once two AZD1222 doses had been given.

Details on this clone: Its target is not known.

TCRdb's copy holds only in-frame clones and misses some; the assay was immunoSEQ multiplex PCR. The table shows some 130,000 clones, with 80% to 90% occurring only once. V lost 2 bases and J lost 0, with 7 bases in between. Germline CDR1 reads KGHDR; CDR2 reads SFDVKD. This CDR3 contains 15 residues. The source of this sequence is an adult in good health. The input for sequencing was peripheral blood, taken on day 0 of MenACWY control vaccination. This chain uses TRBV24-1 with TRBJ1-3; possibly TRBD1 for D (5 bases). CDR3 bases: TGTGCCACCAGTGATTCGGGGCCCTCTGGAAACACCATATATTTT. Its translation is CATSDSGPSGNTIYF.